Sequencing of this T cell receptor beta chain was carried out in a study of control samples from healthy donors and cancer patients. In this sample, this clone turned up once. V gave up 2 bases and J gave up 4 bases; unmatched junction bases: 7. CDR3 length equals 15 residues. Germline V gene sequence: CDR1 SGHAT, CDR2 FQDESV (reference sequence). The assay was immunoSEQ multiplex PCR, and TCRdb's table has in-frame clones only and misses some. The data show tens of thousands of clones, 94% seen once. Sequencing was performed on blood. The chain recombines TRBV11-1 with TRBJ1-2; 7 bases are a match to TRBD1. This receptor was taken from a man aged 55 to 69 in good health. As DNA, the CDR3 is TGTGCCAGCAGCTTAACCTTGACAGGGCCCTATGGCTACACCTTC. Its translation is CASSLTLTGPYGYTF.